This TCR beta chain was sequenced during a study of blood T cell repertoires in COVID-19. Sequencing used immunoSEQ multiplex PCR; TCRdb keeps in-frame clones, though not all of them. The sample lists over 200,000 clones; about nine tenths were seen once. In germline, CDR1 is SEHNR, CDR2 FQNEAQ (reference sequence). This CDR3 comprises 15 residues. Trimming took off 4 bases at V and 0 bases at J, with 12 bases between the two ends. Sequenced sample: PBMCs or T cells enriched from blood (not recorded which). J is TRBJ1-2 and V is TRBV7-9; D gene unclear. This receptor was identified in a woman aged 45-60 years in a cohort exposed to, infected with or recovered from COVID-19 (not recorded which). The CDR3 bases are TGTGCCAGCAGCTCAACACAACCCGCTAACTATGGCTACACCTTC. Translation: CASSSTQPANYGYTF.